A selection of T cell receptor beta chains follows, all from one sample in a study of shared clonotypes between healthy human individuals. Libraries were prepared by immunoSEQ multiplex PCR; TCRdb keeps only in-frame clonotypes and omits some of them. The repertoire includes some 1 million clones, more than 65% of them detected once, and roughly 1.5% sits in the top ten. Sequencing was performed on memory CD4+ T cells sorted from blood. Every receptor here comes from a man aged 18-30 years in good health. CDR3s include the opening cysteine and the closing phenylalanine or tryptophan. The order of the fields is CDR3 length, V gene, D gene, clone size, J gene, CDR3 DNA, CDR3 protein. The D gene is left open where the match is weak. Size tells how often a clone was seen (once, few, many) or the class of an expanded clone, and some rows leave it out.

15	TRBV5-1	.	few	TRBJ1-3	TGCGCCAGCAGCCCCTTCGTCGCCTCTGGAAACACCATATATTTT	CASSPFVASGNTIYF
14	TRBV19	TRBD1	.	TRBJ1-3	TGTGCCAGTCGGGACAGGCAATCTGGAAACACCATATATTTT	CASRDRQSGNTIYF
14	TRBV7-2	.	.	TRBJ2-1	TGTGCCAGCAGCTTCCAGGGTTGGTACAATGAGCAGTTCTTC	CASSFQGWYNEQFF
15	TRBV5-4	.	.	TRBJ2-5	TGTGCCAGCAGCTTGGACGGACGGATTAAAGAGACCCAGTACTTC	CASSLDGRIKETQYF
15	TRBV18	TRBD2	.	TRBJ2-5	TGTGCCAGCTCACCACTCGGGACTAGTCTGGAGACCCAGTACTTC	CASSPLGTSLETQYF
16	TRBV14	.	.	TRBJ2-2	TGTGCCAGCAGCCAATCCAGGGCCTCGAACACCGGGGAGCTGTTTTTT	CASSQSRASNTGELFF
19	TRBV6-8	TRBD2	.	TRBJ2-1	TGTGCCAGCAGTTACTCGGGGAGCGGGCGGGGGAGCTCCTACAATGAGCAGTTCTTC	CASSYSGSGRGSSYNEQFF
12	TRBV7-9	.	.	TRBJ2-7	TGTGCCAGCAGCTTAGCGGGGGGCGAGCAGTACTTC	CASSLAGGEQYF
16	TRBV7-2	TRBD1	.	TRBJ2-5	TGTGCCAGCAGCTTTTCTGGGACAGGGCGGGGAGAGACCCAGTACTTC	CASSFSGTGRGETQYF
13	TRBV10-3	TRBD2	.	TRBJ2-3	TGTGCCATCAGTGGCGGGAGTGGAGATACGCAGTATTTT	CAISGGSGDTQYF